Below are 30 T cell receptor beta chains sequenced from a single sample in a study of blood T cells in healthy people across ages. A J-beta primer mix and a sample-barcoded 5' primer were used in a second PCR of about 6 to 12 cycles. TCRdb re-analysed the 5' RACE reads in MiXCR, keeping a single row per CDR3 protein. The sample includes roughly 1,000,000 distinct CDR3 sequences, 25% of them seen just once. These sequences were also reported in another study, on T cells of mothers and their children.

The sequencing sample was made of blood. The source of these receptors is a girl aged 2 to 9 in good health.

This clonotype was observed a handful of times. The V gene is TRBV10-2, the J gene TRBJ2-5; D not resolved. Trimming shortened V by 4 bases and J by 4 bases, and 13 bases separated the two germline ends. This CDR3 contains 14 residues. CDR1 is WSHSY, CDR2 SAAADI, per germline. CDR3 sequence (DNA): TGCGCCAGCAGTGCGCCGCCAGGACGAGAGACCCAGTACTTC. Residues: CASSAPPGRETQYF.

This clonotype appeared a few times. V usage is TRBV29-1 and J usage is TRBJ2-2; 12 nucleotides agree with TRBD1. The CDR3 loop spans 16 amino acids. Trimming took 1 base from V and 7 from J; bases not matched to a gene: 7. CDR1 is SQVTM and CDR2 is ANQGSEA in the germline V gene. CDR3 in amino acids: CSVEGKGTGGLGELFF. CDR3 DNA sequence: TGCAGCGTTGAAGGAAAAGGGACAGGGGGCCTCGGGGAGCTGTTTTTT.

This clonotype was detected a few times. This rearrangement joins TRBV9 to TRBJ2-4; 7 bases line up with TRBD2. Germline CDR1 reads SGDLS; CDR2 reads YYNGEE. The CDR3 is 14 residues long. The trim removed 5 bases at V and 5 bases at J, leaving 7 bases unmatched. DNA for the CDR3: TGTGCCAGCAGGGAACGGGGGGAGGAAAACATTCAGTACTTC. Translated, it gives CASRERGEENIQYF.

V usage is TRBV28 and J usage is TRBJ2-1, with 8 bases fitting TRBD2. With 5 bases clipped from V and 12 bases from J, the junction kept 9 bases outside the gene matches. Per germline, CDR1 MDHEN and CDR2 SYDVKM. The CDR3 loop spans 13 amino acids. DNA of the CDR3: TGTGCCAGCAGTCCAATGACCGGGGGGGCGCAGTTCTTC. Its translation: CASSPMTGGAQFF.

This clonotype was counted only a few times. V and J are TRBV20-1 and TRBJ1-1; D call uncertain. CDR3 length: 12 amino acids. The V end was cut by 7 bases, the J end by 6 bases, with 15 bases between. From germline, CDR1 is DFQATT and CDR2 SNEGSKA (reference sequence). The CDR3 loop reads CSVDAGSAEAFF. The CDR3 DNA reads as TGCAGTGTAGACGCGGGGAGCGCTGAAGCTTTCTTT.

Only a few counts were recorded for this clonotype. V is TRBV29-1 and J is TRBJ2-7; TRBD1 aligns across 9 bases. The germline V gene encodes CDR1 SQVTM and CDR2 ANQGSEA. This CDR3 contains 14 residues. The junction had 7 bases not matched to a gene; V was cut back by 7 bases and J by 0 bases. CDR3 bases: TGCAGCGCGCGGGACAGGGCCTTCTCCTACGAGCAGTACTTC. Its protein is CSARDRAFSYEQYF.

The V gene is TRBV12-3 or TRBV12-4, the J gene TRBJ1-5; unclear D gene. Trimming removed 3 bases from V and 7 bases from J, with 7 bases in between. CDR3 length equals 12 residues. CDR3 loop: CASSFPYQPQHF. For the CDR3, the DNA is TGTGCCAGCAGTTTCCCCTACCAGCCCCAGCATTTT.

This chain connects TRBV27 to TRBJ2-7; D might be TRBD1 (7 bases). The V and J ends lost 6 bases and 7 bases respectively, with 16 bases between them. The CDR3 totals 13 residues. CDR1 is MNHEY, CDR2 SMNVEV, per germline (reference sequence). The CDR3 DNA follows: TGTGCCAGCAGAGGCGGGGACAGAGGAGAGCAGTACTTC. This codes for CASRGGDRGEQYF.

This chain joins TRBV4-3 and TRBJ2-5, with 8 bases aligning to TRBD2. J was trimmed by 2 bases and V by 4 bases; bases with no gene match: 3. Germline CDR1 reads LGHNA; CDR2 reads YSLEER. The CDR3 totals 14 residues. The CDR3 nucleotides read TGCGCCAGCAGCCCTGTAGCGGGACAAGAGACCCAGTACTTC. Protein product: CASSPVAGQETQYF.

In its sample, this clonotype was seen a few times. V gene TRBV20-1 combines with J gene TRBJ2-5; D is uncertain. The J call may be incorrect, as the DNA end agrees better with TRBJ2-1. Germline-derived CDR1 and CDR2 are DFQATT and SNEGSKA (reference sequence). The CDR3 spans 12 residues. This CDR3 reads CSAGRPPNEQFF. DNA for the CDR3: TGCAGTGCCGGCAGACCTCCCAATGAGCAGTTCTTC.

Only one count was recorded for this clonotype. V is TRBV12-5 and J is TRBJ2-5; 9 bases are a match to TRBD1. The ends lost 4 bases at V and 11 bases at J; junction bases unmatched: 14. In germline, CDR1 is LGHNT, CDR2 FRNRAP. The CDR3 contains 15 residues. CDR3 sequence (DNA): TGTGCTAGTGGTTCGGGGACAGGGATATCCGGGGAGCAGTACTTC. Amino acid sequence: CASGSGTGISGEQYF.

The CDR3: CASGFVLAGETQYF. In nucleotides, the CDR3 is TGTGCTAGTGGTTTCGTACTAGCGGGAGAGACCCAGTACTTC. The chain has TRBV12-5 and TRBJ2-7, with 9 bases that match TRBD2. The end of the DNA aligns better with TRBJ2-5, so the J call may be wrong. The CDR3 is 14 residues long. Germline CDR1 is LGHNT and CDR2 is FRNRAP.

This clonotype came up a few times. This chain links TRBV28 with TRBJ2-1; 10 nucleotides match TRBD2. The CDR3 sequence is 13 residues long. Per germline, CDR1 MDHEN and CDR2 SYDVKM. The V gene end was trimmed by 7 bases and the J gene end by 9 bases; junction bases not matched to a gene: 6. CDR3 sequence reads: CASTAGGLSEQFF. The CDR3, as DNA: TGTGCCAGCACAGCGGGAGGGCTAAGTGAGCAGTTCTTC. Complete variable domain (other parts from reference TRBV28 and TRBJ2-1): DVKVTQSSRYLVKRTGEKVFLECVQDMDHENMFWYRQDPGLGLRLIYFSYDVKMKEKGDIPEGYSVSREKKERFSLILESASTNQTSMYLCASTAGGLSEQFFGPGTRLTVL.

The chain recombines TRBV20-1 with TRBJ1-1; D is perhaps TRBD1 (6 bases). CDR1 and CDR2 (germline): DFQATT, SNEGSKA (reference sequence). V was pared by 3 bases and J by 7 bases, with 18 bases between. The CDR3 spans 14 residues. The CDR3 loop is CSASKGGVLSEAFF. Written as DNA, the CDR3 is TGCAGTGCTAGTAAGGGGGGCGTCCTCAGTGAAGCTTTCTTT.

This clonotype was seen a handful of times. This chain links TRBV7-6 with TRBJ2-5; the D is unclear. TRBJ2-1 matches the DNA end more closely, so the J call is doubtful. The CDR3 consists of 16 residues. Per germline, CDR1 SGHVS and CDR2 FNYEAQ. CDR3 bases: TGTGCCAGCAGCTTAGCGCTGGCAGTCCCCTACAATGAGCAGTTCTTC. Amino acids: CASSLALAVPYNEQFF.

The V gene is TRBV12-3 or TRBV12-4, the J gene TRBJ1-2, with 9 bases lining up with TRBD1. After removal of 7 bases from V and 8 bases from J, the junction contained 8 bases not matched to a gene. The CDR3 contains 13 residues. CDR3 sequence: CASIRDRAGGYTF. Written as DNA, the CDR3 is TGTGCCAGCATCCGGGACAGGGCGGGCGGCTACACCTTC.

The chain uses TRBV29-1 and TRBJ2-5, with a weak D call TRBD2 (6 bases). The CDR3 is made up of 15 amino acids. Germline loops: CDR1 SQVTM, CDR2 ANQGSEA. The V end lost 2 bases, the J end lost 5 bases, and 18 bases lay between the germline ends. In DNA form, the CDR3 reads TGCAGCGTTGAAAATCGAGACCGGGCGGGGGAGACCCAGTACTTC. Translated: CSVENRDRAGETQYF.

The chain links TRBV20-1 to TRBJ1-2, with D possibly being TRBD1 (5 bases). The ends were cut back, 6 bases at V and 1 base at J, with 18 bases in the middle. The germline V gene has CDR1 DFQATT and CDR2 SNEGSKA (reference sequence). This CDR3 is built from 15 residues. The CDR3 reads CSAAFDQQGNYGYTF. CDR3 DNA: TGCAGTGCCGCCTTTGACCAGCAGGGTAACTATGGCTACACCTTC.

This sequence joins TRBV7-2 and TRBJ1-1; D perhaps matches TRBD1 (5 bases). Trimming took 2 bases from V and 11 from J, leaving 15 bases between them. CDR1 and CDR2 from the germline V gene are SGHTA and FQGNSA. The CDR3 loop spans 13 amino acids. The CDR3, as DNA: TGTGCCAGCAGCTTACCCTCCTCGACAGAGGCTTTCTTT. It specifies CASSLPSSTEAFF.

The chain recombines TRBV11-2 with TRBJ1-3; perhaps TRBD1 as D (6 bases). The CDR3 covers 22 residues. Germline CDR1 SGHAT, CDR2 FQNNGV. With 3 bases removed from V and 2 bases from J, the gap between germline ends came to 32 bases. DNA for the CDR3: TGTGCCAGCAGCTTCAGAGGGGTGCCAGGTGTTAACGTAGGGGGGACTGGAAACACCATATATTTT. This gives the protein CASSFRGVPGVNVGGTGNTIYF.

V usage is TRBV5-1 and J usage is TRBJ2-5; maybe TRBD1 (5 bases). Germline lookup yields CDR1 SGHRS and CDR2 YFSETQ. The CDR3 covers 14 residues. V dropped 3 bases and J dropped 4 bases, with 13 bases sitting between them. The CDR3 reads CASSWTTISETQYF. CDR3 DNA: TGCGCCAGCAGCTGGACAACAATTTCAGAGACCCAGTACTTC.

The chain recombines TRBV14 with TRBJ2-5, with TRBD1 matching 8 bases. Germline V gene lookup returns CDR1 SGHDN and CDR2 FVKESK. The CDR3 contains 17 residues. J gave up 3 bases and V 3 bases, and 12 bases lay outside the gene matches. This CDR3 reads CASSHHPGTGLKETQYF. The CDR3 region has the DNA TGTGCCAGCAGCCACCACCCCGGGACAGGACTTAAAGAGACCCAGTACTTC.

This clonotype has more than one count but fewer than ten. The chain recombines TRBV6-1 with TRBJ2-7, with 9 nucleotides matching TRBD1. Germline loops: CDR1 MNHNS, CDR2 SASEGT. The ends lost 9 bases at V and 3 bases at J; junction bases unmatched: 9. This CDR3 is built from 14 residues. The CDR3 here is CASLDRGIDYEQYF. Written as DNA, the CDR3 is TGTGCCAGTTTGGACAGGGGAATTGACTACGAGCAGTACTTC.

This clonotype was counted between two and nine times. The chain is built from TRBV6-6 and TRBJ2-5; D unclear. V lost 6 bases, J lost 5 bases, and 10 bases lay in between. The CDR3 is made up of 12 amino acids. The germline V gene encodes CDR1 MNHNY and CDR2 SVGAGI (reference sequence). Here the CDR3 DNA reads TGTGCCAGCAGCTTCCCGTGGGAGACCCAGTACTTC. Its protein is CASSFPWETQYF.

This clonotype has more than one count but fewer than ten. The V and J genes are TRBV2 and TRBJ2-7; D unresolved. From germline, CDR1 is SNHLY and CDR2 FYNNEI. Trimming took 11 bases from V and 2 from J, leaving 16 bases between them. This CDR3 spans 13 amino acids. CDR3 protein: CAVSGPPPYEQYF. As DNA, the CDR3 is TGTGCCGTCTCCGGGCCCCCTCCCTACGAGCAGTACTTC.

The chain carries TRBV20-1 and TRBJ2-7; 8 bases line up with TRBD2. Germline lookup yields CDR1 DFQATT and CDR2 SNEGSKA (reference sequence). This CDR3 comprises 13 residues. The ends lost 4 bases at V and 1 base at J; junction bases unmatched: 3. The CDR3 DNA is TGCAGTGCTACGACTAGCGATTCCTACGAGCAGTACTTC. Its translation is CSATTSDSYEQYF.

This clonotype turned up a few times. The rearrangement links TRBV28 to TRBJ1-4; 7 bases line up with TRBD1. With 10 bases clipped from V and 11 bases from J, the junction kept 7 bases outside the gene matches. In germline, CDR1 is MDHEN, CDR2 SYDVKM. The CDR3 length is 11 residues. For the CDR3, the DNA is TGTGCCACCAACCCAGGGGGGAAACTGTTTTTT. Translation gives CATNPGGKLFF.

This clonotype was counted at least ten times. The chain carries TRBV28 and TRBJ1-1; TRBD1 is a possible D gene (5 bases). The V and J ends lost 5 bases and 0 bases respectively, with 13 bases between them. The CDR3 extends over 15 amino acids. Germline V gene lookup returns CDR1 MDHEN and CDR2 SYDVKM. The CDR3 DNA follows: TGTGCCAGCAGTCCCCTCGGGGCAGTGAACACTGAAGCTTTCTTT. This encodes CASSPLGAVNTEAFF.

This clonotype occurred a few times. The gene calls are TRBV13 and TRBJ2-2; maybe TRBD1 (8 bases). The CDR3 is 16 amino acids. The V and J ends lost 5 bases and 4 bases respectively, with 17 bases between them. Germline CDR1 is PRHDT and CDR2 is FYEKMQ (reference sequence). The CDR3 nucleotides are TGTGCCAGCAGCGAACAGGGGGGGAGGTTCACCGGGGAGCTGTTTTTT. It codes for CASSEQGGRFTGELFF.

This chain connects TRBV12-3 or TRBV12-4 to TRBJ2-7, with TRBD1 identical over 10 bases. V trimming: 5 bases; J trimming: 5 bases; junction bases outside the gene matches: 6. The CDR3 loop spans 14 amino acids. The chain's CDR3 is CASSMTGGGDEQYF. CDR3 in DNA: TGTGCCAGCAGTATGACAGGGGGCGGCGACGAGCAGTACTTC.